This TCR beta chain was recovered during a study of CD8+CD57+ T cells in acquired aplastic anemia. Study context: Yields of DNA that came from sorted CD4+ and CD8+ cells averaged about 2.9 ug.

CDR1 is SGHTA, CDR2 FQGNSA, per germline. The V segment lost 5 bases and the J segment 2 bases; nucleotides outside the gene matches: 11. The CDR3 totals 16 residues. By flow cytometry, patients selected for sequencing had shown an expansion of CD8+CD57+ cells. TCR beta VDJ and CDR3 profiles were obtained from a genomic DNA template. TCRdb fed the reads into MiXCR, producing one record per CDR3 protein. The sample carries roughly 180,000 distinct CDR3 sequences, roughly three fifths recorded once. The clonotype comes from a human donor with aplastic anemia. The chain has TRBV7-2 and TRBJ2-7, with 8 bases matching TRBD2. The sequencing sample was made of sorted CD4+, CD8+, or CD8+CD57+ T cells (not recorded which) from PBMCs. The CDR3 coding sequence is TGTGCCAGCAGCGCTCACCAGTCGGGGGGGCCCTACGAGCAGTACTTC. Its protein is CASSAHQSGGPYEQYF. Full variable domain (remainder filled in from reference TRBV7-2 and TRBJ2-7): GAGVSQSPSNKVTEKGKDVELRCDPISGHTALYWYRQSLGQGLEFLIYFQGNSAPDKSGLPSDRFSAERTGGSVSTLTIQRTQQEDSAVYLCASSAHQSGGPYEQYFGPGTRLTVT.